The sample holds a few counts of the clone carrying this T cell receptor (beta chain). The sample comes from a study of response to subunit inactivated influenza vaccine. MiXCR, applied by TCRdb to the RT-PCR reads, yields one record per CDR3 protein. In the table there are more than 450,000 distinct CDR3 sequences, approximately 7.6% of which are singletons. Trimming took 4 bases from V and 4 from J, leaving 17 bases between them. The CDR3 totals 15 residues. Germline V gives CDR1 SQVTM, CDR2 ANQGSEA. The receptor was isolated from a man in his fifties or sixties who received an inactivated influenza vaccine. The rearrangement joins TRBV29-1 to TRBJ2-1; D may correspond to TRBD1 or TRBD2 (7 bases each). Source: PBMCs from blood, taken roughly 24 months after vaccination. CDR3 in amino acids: CSVVGRGGQYNEQFF. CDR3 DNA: TGCAGCGTTGTAGGCAGGGGGGGCCAATACAATGAGCAGTTCTTC.